Below are 27 T cell receptor beta chains sequenced from a single sample in a study of blood T cell repertoires in COVID-19. Here immunoSEQ multiplex PCR was the method, and the copy in TCRdb shows in-frame clones only, minus some. The repertoire holds more than 150,000 clones, with roughly four fifths as singletons. Sequenced input: peripheral blood. The source of these receptors is a woman aged 30 to 39 with acute or convalescent COVID-19.

This clone has just a few counts. Other DNA variants within this sample encode the same CDR3. The chain joins TRBV15 to TRBJ1-1, with D possibly TRBD1 on 6 matching bases. Trimming took 0 bases from V and 2 from J, leaving 10 bases between them. Per germline, CDR1 LNHNV and CDR2 YYDKDF (reference sequence). The CDR3 spans 15 residues. The CDR3 spells CATSRDRGANTEAFF. CDR3 coding DNA: TGTGCCACCAGCAGAGATCGGGGGGCCAACACTGAAGCTTTCTTT. The full variable domain, in which reference TRBV15 and TRBJ1-1 provide the parts outside the CDR3, is DAMVIQNPRYQVTQFGKPVTLSCSQTLNHNVMYWYQQKSSQAPKLLFHYYDKDFNNEADTPDNFQSRRPNTSFCFLDIRSPGLGDTAMYLCATSRDRGANTEAFFGQGTRLTVV.

The J gene is TRBJ1-3, the V gene TRBV9; the match to TRBD1 covers 10 bases. Losses at the gene ends were 3 bases for V and 4 bases for J; bases not matched to a gene: 10. CDR3 length: 17 residues. CDR1 is SGDLS, CDR2 YYNGEE, per germline. CDR3 region: CASSALKTGGAGNTIYF. CDR3 nucleotides: TGTGCCAGCAGCGCCCTGAAGACAGGGGGCGCGGGAAACACCATATATTTT.

This chain connects TRBV15 to TRBJ2-1; D perhaps matches TRBD1 (6 bases). The germline CDR1 and CDR2 sequences are LNHNV and YYDKDF (reference sequence). Trimming shortened V by 5 bases and J by 8 bases, and 16 bases separated the two germline ends. The CDR3 has 14 residues. The CDR3 loop reads CATSRGHRRDEQFF. The CDR3, as DNA: TGTGCCACCAGCCGGGGACACCGTAGGGATGAGCAGTTCTTC.

The rearrangement links TRBV28 to TRBJ1-5, with TRBD1 identical over 7 bases. V shed 6 bases and J 2 bases; nucleotides not matched to a gene: 7. The CDR3 length is 15 residues. Germline V lookup: CDR1 MDHEN, CDR2 SYDVKM. CDR3 amino acids: CASSPPDRGNQPQHF. The CDR3 region has the DNA TGTGCCAGCAGCCCCCCCGACAGGGGCAATCAGCCCCAGCATTTT.

In its sample, this clone was seen a few times. The V call is TRBV27, the J call TRBJ2-3, with 10 bases matching TRBD1. Per germline, CDR1 MNHEY and CDR2 SMNVEV (reference sequence). The CDR3 is 14 residues long. Germline trimming cut 6 bases from V and 7 bases from J; bases unmatched to any gene: 7. The CDR3 protein is CASRGTGVFHTQYF. The CDR3 region has the DNA TGTGCCAGCAGGGGGACAGGGGTCTTCCATACGCAGTATTTT.

This clone has a single count. The chain joins TRBV28 to TRBJ1-5, with 7 bases that match TRBD1. The CDR3 is 13 residues long. V was clipped by 8 bases and J by 4 bases; unmatched bases: 5. CDR1 and CDR2 (germline): MDHEN, SYDVKM. The CDR3 DNA reads TGTGCCAGCGAAGACAGGGCAAATCAGCCCCAGCATTTT. Protein product: CASEDRANQPQHF.

This rearrangement joins TRBV7-2 to TRBJ1-1; no reliable D call. Trimming shortened V by 5 bases and J by 8 bases, and 9 bases separated the two germline ends. CDR3 length equals 11 residues. Germline V CDR1 and CDR2: SGHTA, FQGNSA. Here the CDR3 DNA reads TGTGCCAGCAGCCCCAAGAGGGAAGCTTTCTTT. It yields the protein CASSPKREAFF. The full variable domain, with the rest looked up from reference TRBV7-2 and TRBJ1-1, is GAGVSQSPSNKVTEKGKDVELRCDPISGHTALYWYRQSLGQGLEFLIYFQGNSAPDKSGLPSDRFSAERTGGSVSTLTIQRTQQEDSAVYLCASSPKREAFFGQGTRLTVV.

The genes are TRBV27 and TRBJ1-5; maybe TRBD1 (6 bases). This CDR3 has 12 amino acids. Between the trimmed V and J ends, which lost 8 bases and 2 bases, there was a span of 7 bases. Germline V gene sequence: CDR1 MNHEY, CDR2 SMNVEV (reference sequence). This chain's CDR3 is CASHRGNQPQHF. In nucleotides, the CDR3 is TGTGCCAGCCACAGGGGCAATCAGCCCCAGCATTTT.

This clone was observed once. The V gene is TRBV4-2, the J gene TRBJ2-3, with 8 positions matching TRBD2. The CDR3 is made up of 18 amino acids. V dropped 2 bases and J dropped 4; count of bases not matched to a gene: 14. Germline values: CDR1 LGHNA, CDR2 YNFKEQ. This CDR3 is CASSQRLPGLGGPDTQYF. CDR3 nucleotides: TGTGCCAGCAGCCAAAGATTACCGGGACTAGGGGGGCCAGATACGCAGTATTTT.

V is TRBV13 and J is TRBJ2-3, with 10 bases aligning to TRBD2. V shed 3 bases and J 7 bases; nucleotides not matched to a gene: 10. Germline CDR1 PRHDT, CDR2 FYEKMQ (reference sequence). This CDR3 comprises 16 residues. The CDR3 reads CASSFPSSGSMHTQYF. The CDR3 bases are TGTGCCAGCAGCTTCCCCTCTAGCGGGAGTATGCATACGCAGTATTTT.

This chain links TRBV27 with TRBJ2-1, with 13 bases aligning to TRBD2. The CDR3 is made up of 15 amino acids. V was pared by 6 bases and J by 8 bases, with 7 bases of the junction left unmatched. Germline V lookup: CDR1 MNHEY, CDR2 SMNVEV (reference sequence). Written as DNA, the CDR3 is TGTGCCAGCAGCGGACTAGCGGGAGTTGATTATGAGCAGTTCTTC. This translates into CASSGLAGVDYEQFF.

This clone is a singleton in its sample. This chain uses TRBV7-9 with TRBJ2-1; tentative D call: TRBD2 (6 bases). Looked up from germline, CDR1 is SEHNR and CDR2 is FQNEAQ (reference sequence). Trimming left V 1 base short and J 0 bases short, with 10 bases between. This CDR3 is built from 16 residues. This CDR3 is CASSLEEGSSYNEQFF. For the CDR3, the DNA is TGTGCCAGCAGCTTAGAGGAGGGGAGCTCCTACAATGAGCAGTTCTTC.

With regard to this clone: Other nucleotide sequences in the sample specify the same CDR3. The chain joins TRBV6-6 to TRBJ2-5; tentatively, D is TRBD1 (5 bases). The germline CDR1 and CDR2 sequences are MNHNY and SVGAGI (reference sequence). V was pared by 8 bases and J by 1 base, with 8 bases between. The CDR3 consists of 12 residues. The CDR3 sequence is CASGDSQETQYF. The CDR3 nucleotides read TGTGCCAGCGGCGACAGCCAAGAGACCCAGTACTTC.

The genes are TRBV7-6 and TRBJ1-1; no clear D. This CDR3 is built from 13 residues. V lost 3 bases to trimming and J lost 3 bases, with 8 bases between them. Germline V gives CDR1 SGHVS, CDR2 FNYEAQ. CDR3 DNA sequence: TGTGCCAGCAGCTTTCTTCCGGACACTGAAGCTTTCTTT. Translating it yields CASSFLPDTEAFF.

The chain joins TRBV2 to TRBJ2-1; possible D gene TRBD2, 6 bases. The V gene lost 7 bases and the J gene lost 4 bases, with 14 bases spanning the gap. The CDR3 consists of 14 residues. Germline-derived CDR1 and CDR2 are SNHLY and FYNNEI. The CDR3 is CASKGGRKYNEQFF. The CDR3 DNA sequence: TGTGCCAGCAAAGGAGGGAGAAAATACAATGAGCAGTTCTTC.

This clone was picked up one time. This chain connects TRBV13 to TRBJ1-6, with TRBD1 matching over 8 bases. The CDR3 is 15 residues long. Trimming at V came to 5 bases and at J to 5 bases, leaving 5 bases not matched to a gene. CDR1 is PRHDT and CDR2 is FYEKMQ in the germline V gene (reference sequence). CDR3 coding DNA: TGTGCCAGCAGCCCCGGACAGGGCGATAATTCACCCCTCCACTTT. Amino acids: CASSPGQGDNSPLHF.

This clone was seen a single time. The chain employs TRBV28 and TRBJ1-3; 7 bases map to TRBD1. The germline CDR1 and CDR2 sequences are MDHEN and SYDVKM. The length of the CDR3 is 14 residues. Trimming at V came to 3 bases and at J to 4 bases, leaving 3 bases not matched to a gene. CDR3 sequence: CASSFTGAGNTIYF. CDR3 coding DNA: TGTGCCAGCAGTTTCACAGGGGCCGGAAACACCATATATTTT.

In this sample, this clone turned up once. The rearrangement joins TRBV6-4 to TRBJ2-1; 8 bases fit TRBD1. V trimming: 3 bases; J trimming: 8 bases; junction bases outside the gene matches: 9. The CDR3 has 15 amino acids. Germline CDR1 MRHNA, CDR2 SNTAGT. The CDR3 sequence: CASSEGRGQGHEQFF. The CDR3 region has the DNA TGTGCCAGCAGTGAAGGCAGGGGGCAGGGTCATGAGCAGTTCTTC.

The V call is TRBV4-1, the J call TRBJ1-4; 7 bases line up with TRBD1. Trimming cost V 2 bases and J 3 bases; bases outside gene matches: 3. The CDR3 extends over 15 amino acids. Germline loops: CDR1 MGHRA, CDR2 YSYEKL. The chain's CDR3 is CASSQPQGANEKLFF. DNA of the CDR3: TGCGCCAGCAGCCAACCTCAGGGGGCTAATGAAAAACTGTTTTTT.

The chain has TRBV12-5 and TRBJ1-2; weak D call: TRBD1 (6 bases). Trimming pared 3 bases from V and 8 bases from J, leaving 16 bases between. The CDR3 has 14 residues. Germline lookup yields CDR1 LGHNT and CDR2 FRNRAP. The CDR3, as DNA: TGTGCTAGTGGTTTATCAGGGGTGGATCGAGGCTACACCTTC. Translation gives CASGLSGVDRGYTF.

This clone was seen just once. V and J are TRBV15 and TRBJ2-3, with 7 positions matching TRBD1. V shed 2 bases and J 9 bases; nucleotides not matched to a gene: 5. Germline CDR1 LNHNV, CDR2 YYDKDF (reference sequence). The CDR3 totals 13 residues. The CDR3 loop is CATSRSGGDTQYF. CDR3 nucleotides: TGTGCCACCAGCAGATCAGGGGGAGACACGCAGTATTTT.

This rearrangement joins TRBV7-8 to TRBJ2-5; 13 bases are shared with TRBD2. The germline CDR1 and CDR2 sequences are SGHVS and FQNEAQ. Germline trimming cut 2 bases from V and 3 bases from J; bases unmatched to any gene: 9. The CDR3 has 18 residues. The CDR3 DNA reads TGTGCCAGCAGCTTATACGCGACTAGCGGGGGGAACGAAGAGACCCAGTACTTC. Its translation is CASSLYATSGGNEETQYF.

The genes are TRBV19 and TRBJ1-2, with 9 bases that match TRBD1. Trimming removed 9 bases from V and 3 bases from J; junction bases left unmatched: 5. The germline V gene encodes CDR1 LNHDA and CDR2 SQIVND (reference sequence). The CDR3 is made up of 13 amino acids. CDR3 sequence reads: CASRTGVYYGYTF. The CDR3 DNA sequence: TGTGCCAGCCGGACAGGGGTGTACTATGGCTACACCTTC.

The gene calls are TRBV15 and TRBJ1-4, with 9 nucleotides matching TRBD1. The V segment lost 6 bases and the J segment 5 bases; nucleotides outside the gene matches: 7. The germline V gene has CDR1 LNHNV and CDR2 YYDKDF (reference sequence). This CDR3 has 15 residues. Written as DNA, the CDR3 is TGTGCCACCAGTGGACAGGGGTTGGGGAATGAAAAACTGTTTTTT. It encodes CATSGQGLGNEKLFF.

This clone came up a few times. This chain connects TRBV7-9 to TRBJ1-5; a possible D gene is TRBD1 (6 bases). Germline V gene lookup returns CDR1 SEHNR and CDR2 FQNEAQ (reference sequence). CDR3 length: 17 residues. Trimming left V 4 bases short and J 3 bases short, with 19 bases between. The CDR3 here is CASSSATLDSLNQPQHF. In DNA form, the CDR3 reads TGTGCCAGCAGCTCAGCCACCCTGGACAGTCTCAATCAGCCCCAGCATTTT.

The gene calls are TRBV19 and TRBJ2-2; D might be TRBD1 (6 bases). The CDR3 is 15 amino acids. Germline V CDR1 and CDR2: LNHDA, SQIVND (reference sequence). The V end lost 3 bases, the J end lost 4 bases, and 12 bases lay between the germline ends. The CDR3 region is CASSISGAITGELFF. The CDR3 DNA reads TGTGCCAGTAGTATCTCAGGGGCGATCACCGGGGAGCTGTTTTTT.

This clone was observed a handful of times. The chain combines TRBV28 with TRBJ1-6, with 7 bases identical to TRBD1. The CDR3 consists of 12 residues. Germline-derived CDR1 and CDR2 are MDHEN and SYDVKM. CDR3 amino acids: CAGTAPRGPLHF. CDR3 in DNA: TGTGCGGGGACAGCACCTAGGGGACCCCTCCACTTT.